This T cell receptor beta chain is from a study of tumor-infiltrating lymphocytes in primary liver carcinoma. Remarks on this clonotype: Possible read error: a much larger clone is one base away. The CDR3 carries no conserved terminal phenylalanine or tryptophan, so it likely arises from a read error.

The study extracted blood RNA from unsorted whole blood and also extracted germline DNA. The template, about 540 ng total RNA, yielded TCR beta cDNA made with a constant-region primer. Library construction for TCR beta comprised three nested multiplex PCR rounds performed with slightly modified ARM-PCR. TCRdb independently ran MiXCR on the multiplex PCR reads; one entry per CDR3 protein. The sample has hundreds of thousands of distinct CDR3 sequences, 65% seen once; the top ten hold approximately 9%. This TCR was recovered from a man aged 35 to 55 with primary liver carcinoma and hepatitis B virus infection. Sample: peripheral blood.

CDR3 sequence reads: CASSWDRSNYGYTL. As DNA, the CDR3 is TGTGCCAGCAGTTGGGACAGGTCTAACTATGGCTACACCTTA. The chain is built from TRBV6-5 and TRBJ1-2; 8 nucleotides match TRBD1. The CDR3 loop spans 14 amino acids. The junction had 1 base not matched to a gene; V was cut back by 4 bases and J by 0 bases. Germline V gene data show CDR1 as MNHEY and CDR2 as SVGAGI.